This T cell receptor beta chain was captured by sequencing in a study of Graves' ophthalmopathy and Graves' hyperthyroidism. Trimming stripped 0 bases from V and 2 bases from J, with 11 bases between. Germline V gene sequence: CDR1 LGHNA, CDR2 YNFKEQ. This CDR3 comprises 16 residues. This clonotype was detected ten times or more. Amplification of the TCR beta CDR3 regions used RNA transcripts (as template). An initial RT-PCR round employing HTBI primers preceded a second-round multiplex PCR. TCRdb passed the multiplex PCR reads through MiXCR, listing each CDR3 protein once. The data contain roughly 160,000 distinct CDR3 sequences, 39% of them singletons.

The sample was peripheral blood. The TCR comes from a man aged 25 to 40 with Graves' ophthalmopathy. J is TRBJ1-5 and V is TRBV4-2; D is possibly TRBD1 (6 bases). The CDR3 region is CASSQESGVRNQPQHF. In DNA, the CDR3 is TGTGCCAGCAGCCAAGAGTCAGGGGTTCGCAATCAGCCCCAGCATTTT.